This T cell receptor (beta chain) was sequenced in a study of T cell responses to AZD1222 COVID-19 vaccine. The CDR3 consists of 13 residues. Germline CDR1 LGHDT, CDR2 YNNKEL (reference sequence). After removal of 4 bases from V and 6 bases from J, the junction contained 3 bases not matched to a gene. This table comes from immunoSEQ multiplex PCR, and its TCRdb copy is limited to in-frame clones, with some not included. The sample includes fewer than 55,000 clones, roughly 80% of them seen just once. Findings and limits, study-wide: Only five or six individuals given AZD1222 were seropositive at baseline. A mostly white British donor set with more females was recruited, and clonal diversity was possibly underestimated. Researchers report vaccine-associated CD4 TCRs spanning spike, with dominance at 160-218 and 743-854. Spike-specific TCR depth and breadth grew after two AZD1222 doses.

Points on this clone: Its specificity is unknown.

The material sequenced was peripheral blood, taken on day 0 of MenACWY control vaccination. The chain recombines TRBV3-1 (or the pseudogene TRBV3-2) with TRBJ2-7, with TRBD1 matching over 10 bases. This clonotype was obtained from an adult in good health. The CDR3 spells CASSPGQGREQYF. The CDR3 region has the DNA TGTGCCAGCAGCCCGGGACAGGGGCGCGAGCAGTACTTC.